The 3 T cell receptor beta chains below all came from one sample that was sequenced in a study of blood T cells in healthy people across ages. The second PCR ran roughly 7 to 11 cycles with a sample-barcoded 5' primer and J-beta primers. TCRdb reprocessed the 5' RACE reads via MiXCR and lists one record per CDR3 protein. The sample records approximately 850,000 distinct CDR3 sequences, 58% being singletons. The source material was blood. The receptors originated from a man aged 25 to 40 in good health.

The rearrangement links TRBV5-1 to TRBJ2-5; TRBD2 agrees at 9 bases. With V trimmed by 4 bases and J by 4 bases, 8 bases remained unmatched. Germline CDR1 SGHRS, CDR2 YFSETQ. The CDR3 covers 15 residues. The CDR3 region is CASSPRGTSTETQYF. The CDR3 coding sequence is TGCGCCAGCAGCCCCAGGGGGACTAGCACAGAGACCCAGTACTTC.

This clonotype turned up a few times. This chain links TRBV20-1 with TRBJ2-5; TRBD2 aligns across 8 bases. Germline lookup yields CDR1 DFQATT and CDR2 SNEGSKA (reference sequence). V was pared by 7 bases and J by 4 bases, with 11 bases of the junction left unmatched. The CDR3 sequence is 14 residues long. CDR3 in amino acids: CSGPAGASGETQYF. The DNA for the CDR3 is TGCAGTGGACCAGCGGGAGCCTCTGGAGAGACCCAGTACTTC.

The rearrangement links TRBV29-1 to TRBJ2-1, with D possibly being TRBD1 or TRBD2 (7 bases each). The CDR3 sequence is 11 residues long. Trimming pared 7 bases from V and 9 bases from J, leaving 13 bases between. The V gene's germline CDR1 is SQVTM and CDR2 ANQGSEA. The CDR3 coding sequence is TGCAGCGGGAGCAGGGGGGGTGAGCAGTTCTTC. Encoded protein: CSGSRGGEQFF.